The text below deals with one T cell receptor (beta chain). In the original analysis: Estimation of nucleated cell counts relied on the amplification of reference gene primers. Clones were sequenced by immunoSEQ multiplex PCR, and TCRdb holds only the in-frame ones, with some missing. V, J and clone size are taken as reported in that table, and D and trimming were inferred from the DNA itself. The top ten hold around 0.97% of the sample, which has about 230,000 clones, around 83% seen once. This specimen comes from a study of blood T cell repertoires in COVID-19. Study-wide background: PBMCs, B-cell-depleted T cells, or T cells provided the cDNA or gDNA that made up the material.

Sequenced input: peripheral blood. This TCR derives from a man aged 35 to 55 with acute or convalescent COVID-19.

Written as DNA, the CDR3 is TGTGCCAGCAGCCTGGGGACAGGCAACTATGGCTACACCTTC. The encoded protein is CASSLGTGNYGYTF. The gene calls are TRBV3-1 (or the pseudogene TRBV3-2) and TRBJ1-2, with TRBD1 identical over 8 bases. The CDR3 is made up of 14 amino acids. Per germline, CDR1 LGHDT and CDR2 YNNKEL (reference sequence). J gave up 2 bases and V 4 bases, and 3 bases lay outside the gene matches.